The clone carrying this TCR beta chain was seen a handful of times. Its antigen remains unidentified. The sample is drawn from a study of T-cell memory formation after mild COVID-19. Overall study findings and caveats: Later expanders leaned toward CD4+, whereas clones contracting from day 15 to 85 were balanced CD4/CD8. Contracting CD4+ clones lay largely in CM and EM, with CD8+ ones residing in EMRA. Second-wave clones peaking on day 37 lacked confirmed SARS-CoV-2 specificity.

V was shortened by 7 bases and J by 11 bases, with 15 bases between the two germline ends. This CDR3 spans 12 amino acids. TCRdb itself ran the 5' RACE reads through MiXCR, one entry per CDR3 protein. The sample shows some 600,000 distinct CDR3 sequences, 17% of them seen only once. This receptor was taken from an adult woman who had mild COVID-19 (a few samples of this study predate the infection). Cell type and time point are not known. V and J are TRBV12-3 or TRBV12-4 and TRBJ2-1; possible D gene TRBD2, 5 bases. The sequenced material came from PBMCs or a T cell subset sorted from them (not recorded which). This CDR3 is CASTFGDYKQFF. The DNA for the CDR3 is TGTGCCAGCACATTCGGCGACTATAAGCAGTTCTTC.